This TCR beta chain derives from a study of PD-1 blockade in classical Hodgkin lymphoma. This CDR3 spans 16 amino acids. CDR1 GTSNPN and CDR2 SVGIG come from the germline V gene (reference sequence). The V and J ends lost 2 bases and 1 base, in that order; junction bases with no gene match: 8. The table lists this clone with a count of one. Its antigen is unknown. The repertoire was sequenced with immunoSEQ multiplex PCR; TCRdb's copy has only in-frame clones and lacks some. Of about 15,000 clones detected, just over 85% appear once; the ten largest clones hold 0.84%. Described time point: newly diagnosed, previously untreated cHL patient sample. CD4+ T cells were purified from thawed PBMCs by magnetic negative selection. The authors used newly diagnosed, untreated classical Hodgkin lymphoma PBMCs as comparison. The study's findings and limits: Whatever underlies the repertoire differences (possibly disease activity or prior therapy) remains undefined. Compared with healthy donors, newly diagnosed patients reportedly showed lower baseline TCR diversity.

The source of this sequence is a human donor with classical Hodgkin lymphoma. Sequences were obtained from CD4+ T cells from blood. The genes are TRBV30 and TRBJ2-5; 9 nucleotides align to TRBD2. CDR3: CAWSIPTSGAQETQYF. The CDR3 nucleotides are TGTGCCTGGAGTATCCCGACTAGCGGAGCCCAAGAGACCCAGTACTTC.